This entry describes one T cell receptor (beta chain). Antigen: not known. Reverse transcription of roughly 0.5 to 1 ug RNA was carried out with random hexamers. TCRdb independently ran MiXCR on the immunoSEQ multiplex PCR reads; one entry per CDR3 protein. Of 50,000 to 55,000 distinct CDR3 sequences listed, more than 85% are singletons. This record comes from a study of CD8 T cells in Susac syndrome. Study background: The Susac syndrome patients were therapy-naive, on corticosteroids, or on intravenous immunoglobulin alone at blood draw.

Regarding the study as a whole: TCR sequencing and HLA analysis covered a relatively small number of individuals.

The germline V gene has CDR1 GTSNPN and CDR2 SVGIG (reference sequence). The V and J ends lost 0 bases and 6 bases respectively, with 15 bases between them. This CDR3 region has 15 residues. Sequencing was carried out using CD8+ T cells from PBMCs. This sequence joins TRBV30 and TRBJ2-1; weak D call: TRBD1 (6 bases). The sequence was collected from a human donor with Susac syndrome. The CDR3 DNA follows: TGTGCCTGGAGTGTATTGCAGACAGGCATCAATGAGCAGTTCTTC. Its protein is CAWSVLQTGINEQFF.